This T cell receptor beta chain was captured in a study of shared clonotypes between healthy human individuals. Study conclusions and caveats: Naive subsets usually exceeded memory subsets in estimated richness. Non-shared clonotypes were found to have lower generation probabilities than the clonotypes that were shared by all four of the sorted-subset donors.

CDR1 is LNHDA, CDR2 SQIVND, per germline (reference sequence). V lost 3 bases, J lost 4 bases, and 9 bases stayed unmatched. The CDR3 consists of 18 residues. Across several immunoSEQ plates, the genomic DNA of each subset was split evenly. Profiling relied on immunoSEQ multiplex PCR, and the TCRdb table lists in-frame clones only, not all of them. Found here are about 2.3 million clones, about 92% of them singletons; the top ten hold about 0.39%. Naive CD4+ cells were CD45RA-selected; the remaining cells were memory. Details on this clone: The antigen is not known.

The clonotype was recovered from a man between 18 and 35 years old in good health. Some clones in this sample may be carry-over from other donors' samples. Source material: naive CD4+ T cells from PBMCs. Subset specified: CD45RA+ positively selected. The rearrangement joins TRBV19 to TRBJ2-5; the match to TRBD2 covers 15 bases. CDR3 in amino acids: CASSILGLAGGERETQYF. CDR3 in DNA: TGTGCCAGTAGTATCCTTGGACTAGCGGGAGGGGAGAGAGAGACCCAGTACTTC.